This record covers a single T cell receptor (beta chain). There are 14 residues in the CDR3. V was shortened by 6 bases and J by 2 bases, with 13 bases between the two germline ends. CDR1 MNHEY and CDR2 SVGAGI come from the germline V gene. The assay was immunoSEQ multiplex PCR, and TCRdb's table has in-frame clones only and misses some. The table lists around 45,000 clones, 79% of them singletons. This sample was taken from a study of blood T cell repertoires in COVID-19. The V and J genes are TRBV6-5 and TRBJ1-2; tentatively, D is TRBD1 (5 bases). The sequencing input was peripheral blood. This TCR derives from an elderly woman with acute or convalescent COVID-19. The CDR3, as DNA: TGTGCCAGCAGCCGAGACAGAGTCAACTATGGCTACACCTTC. Amino acids: CASSRDRVNYGYTF.